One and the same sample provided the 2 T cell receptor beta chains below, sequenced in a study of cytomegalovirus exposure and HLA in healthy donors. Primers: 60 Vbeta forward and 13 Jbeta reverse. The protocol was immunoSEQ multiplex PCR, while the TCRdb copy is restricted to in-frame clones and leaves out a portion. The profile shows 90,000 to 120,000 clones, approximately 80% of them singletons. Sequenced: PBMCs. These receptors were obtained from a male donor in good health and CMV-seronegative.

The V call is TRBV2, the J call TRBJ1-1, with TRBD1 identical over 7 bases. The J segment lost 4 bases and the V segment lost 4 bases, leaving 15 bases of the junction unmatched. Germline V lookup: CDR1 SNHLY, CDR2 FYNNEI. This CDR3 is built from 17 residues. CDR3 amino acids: CASSGWTGLSVSTEAFF. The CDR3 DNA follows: TGTGCCAGCAGTGGATGGACAGGTCTCTCTGTGTCCACTGAAGCTTTCTTT.

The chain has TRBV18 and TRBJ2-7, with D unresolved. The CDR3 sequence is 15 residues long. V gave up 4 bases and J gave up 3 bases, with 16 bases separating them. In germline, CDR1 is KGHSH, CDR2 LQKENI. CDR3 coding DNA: TGTGCCAGCTCACACACTCAAGACTGGTACTACGAGCAGTACTTC. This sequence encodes CASSHTQDWYYEQYF.